This T cell receptor beta chain emerged from a study of blood T cells in healthy people across ages. Study-wide findings and caveats: There were more naive CD4+ cells and higher diversity in long-lived donors than in aged donors.

Researchers isolated at least 6 million PBMCs per sample. Together with a sample-barcoded 5' primer, a J-beta primer mix was included in a second PCR lasting about 7 to 11 cycles. TCRdb re-derived calls from the 5' RACE reads in MiXCR, one entry per CDR3 protein. The sample carries 2 million or so distinct CDR3 sequences, around 48% recorded once. Looked up from germline, CDR1 is MDHEN and CDR2 is SYDVKM. The CDR3 contains 14 residues. Worth noting for this clonotype: Its matching antigen is unknown.

Sequencing input: blood. The rearrangement uses TRBV28 and TRBJ2-7; D may be TRBD1 (6 bases). The J call may not be correct, given that the DNA end is closer to TRBJ2-4. This clonotype originated in a woman in her 40s in good health. The CDR3 here is CASSLWGAGNIQYF. In DNA form, the CDR3 reads TGTGCCAGCAGTTTATGGGGGGCGGGAAACATTCAGTACTTC.